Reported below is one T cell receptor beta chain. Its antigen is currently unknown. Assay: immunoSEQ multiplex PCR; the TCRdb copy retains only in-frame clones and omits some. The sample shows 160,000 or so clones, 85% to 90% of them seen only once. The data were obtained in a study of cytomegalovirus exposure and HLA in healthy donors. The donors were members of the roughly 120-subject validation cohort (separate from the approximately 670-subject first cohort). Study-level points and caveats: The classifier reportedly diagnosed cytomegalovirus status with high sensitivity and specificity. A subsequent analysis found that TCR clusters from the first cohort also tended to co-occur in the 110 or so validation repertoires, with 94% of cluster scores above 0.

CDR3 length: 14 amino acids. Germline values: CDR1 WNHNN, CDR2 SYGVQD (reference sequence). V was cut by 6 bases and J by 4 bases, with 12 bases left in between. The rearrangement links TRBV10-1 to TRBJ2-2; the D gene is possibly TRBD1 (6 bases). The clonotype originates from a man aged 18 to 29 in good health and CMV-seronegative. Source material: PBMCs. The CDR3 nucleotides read TGCGCCAGCAGCCCGGGACATACCACCGGGGAGCTGTTTTTT. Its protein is CASSPGHTTGELFF.